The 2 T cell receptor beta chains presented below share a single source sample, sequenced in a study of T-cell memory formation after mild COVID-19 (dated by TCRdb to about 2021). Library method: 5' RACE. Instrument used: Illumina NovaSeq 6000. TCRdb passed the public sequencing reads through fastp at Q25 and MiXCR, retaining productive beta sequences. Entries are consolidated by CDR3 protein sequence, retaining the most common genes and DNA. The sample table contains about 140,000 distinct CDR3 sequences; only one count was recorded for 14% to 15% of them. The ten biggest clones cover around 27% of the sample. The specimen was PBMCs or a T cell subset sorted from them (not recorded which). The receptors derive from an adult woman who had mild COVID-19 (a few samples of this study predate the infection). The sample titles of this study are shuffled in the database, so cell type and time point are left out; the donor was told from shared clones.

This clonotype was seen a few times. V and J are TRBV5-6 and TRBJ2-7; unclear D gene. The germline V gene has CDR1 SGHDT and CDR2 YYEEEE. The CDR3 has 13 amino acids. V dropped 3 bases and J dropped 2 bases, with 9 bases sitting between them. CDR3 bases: TGTGCCAGCAGCTCAGGAAACCCCTACGAGCAGTACTTC. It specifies CASSSGNPYEQYF.

This CDR3 is CASSLVWSYEQYF. In DNA form, the CDR3 reads TGTGCCAGCAGCTTGGTATGGTCCTACGAGCAGTACTTC. The chain couples TRBV5-5 to TRBJ2-7; no clear D. Per germline, CDR1 SGHKS and CDR2 YYEKEE (reference sequence). V was clipped by 0 bases and J by 1 base, with 5 bases between them. CDR3 length: 13 amino acids.